This TCR beta chain stems from a study of identical twins. TCRdb fed the 5' RACE reads into MiXCR, producing one record per CDR3 protein. The repertoire holds more than 1.5 million distinct CDR3 sequences, about 30% seen once, with approximately 0.25% in the top ten. V was trimmed by 6 bases and J by 8 bases, leaving 14 bases between them. This CDR3 has 13 residues. Per the germline V gene, CDR1 is SEHNR and CDR2 is FQNEAQ (reference sequence). This clonotype appeared a single time. The chain has TRBV7-9 and TRBJ2-1, with a tentative D call TRBD1 (6 bases). The sequenced material came from cord blood. This receptor was identified in a newborn girl in good health. Here the CDR3 reads CASRPRGSDEQFF. CDR3 nucleotides: TGTGCCAGCAGACCCAGGGGATCCGATGAGCAGTTCTTC.